The clone carrying this T cell receptor (beta chain) showed up just a few times. The sample comes from a study of blood T cell repertoires in COVID-19. In the study overall: COVID-19 samples from acute and convalescent phases originated in the United States, Italy and Spain. T cells, B-cell-depleted T cells, or PBMCs provided the cDNA or gDNA that served as material.

After removal of 0 bases from V and 2 bases from J, the junction contained 9 bases not matched to a gene. Germline V CDR1 and CDR2: MGHRA, YSYEKL. The length of the CDR3 is 17 residues. Under the authors' procedure: Researchers report that nucleated cell counts were estimated from reference gene primer amplification. Sequenced by immunoSEQ multiplex PCR; TCRdb stores in-frame clones only, minus some. V and J calls and clone size come straight from that table; D and trimming were deduced from the DNA. The profile shows about 68,000 clones, just over 85% of them singletons. The specimen sequenced was peripheral blood. The TCR originated in a man aged 45-65 years with acute or convalescent COVID-19. The rearrangement joins TRBV4-1 to TRBJ1-2, with 7 bases identical to TRBD1. In nucleotides, the CDR3 is TGCGCCAGCAGCCAAGATCGAGGTTACAGGGGAAACTATGGCTACACCTTC. It translates to CASSQDRGYRGNYGYTF.